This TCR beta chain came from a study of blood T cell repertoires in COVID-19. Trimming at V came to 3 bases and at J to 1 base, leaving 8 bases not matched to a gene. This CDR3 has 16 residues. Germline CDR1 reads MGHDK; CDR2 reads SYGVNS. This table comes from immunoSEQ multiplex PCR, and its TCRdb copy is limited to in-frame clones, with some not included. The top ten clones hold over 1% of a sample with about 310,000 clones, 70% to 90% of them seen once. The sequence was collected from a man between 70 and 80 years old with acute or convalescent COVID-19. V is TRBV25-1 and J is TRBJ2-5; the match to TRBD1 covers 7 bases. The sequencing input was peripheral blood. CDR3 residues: CASSDLSGTVQETQYF. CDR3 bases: TGTGCCAGCAGTGACCTCTCTGGGACAGTCCAAGAGACCCAGTACTTC.